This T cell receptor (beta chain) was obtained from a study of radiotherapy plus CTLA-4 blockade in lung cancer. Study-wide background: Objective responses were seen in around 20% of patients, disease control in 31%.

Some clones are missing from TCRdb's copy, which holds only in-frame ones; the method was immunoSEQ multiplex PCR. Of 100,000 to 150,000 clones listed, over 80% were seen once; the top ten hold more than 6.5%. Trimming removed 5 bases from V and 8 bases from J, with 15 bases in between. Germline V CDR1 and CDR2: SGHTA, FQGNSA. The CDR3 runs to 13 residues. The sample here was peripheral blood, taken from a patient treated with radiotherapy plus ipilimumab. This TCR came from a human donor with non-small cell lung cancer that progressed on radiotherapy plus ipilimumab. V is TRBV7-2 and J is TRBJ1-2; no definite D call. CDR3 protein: CASSPRRERGYTF. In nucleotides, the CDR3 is TGTGCCAGCAGCCCCCGGAGGGAACGCGGCTACACCTTC.